This T cell receptor (beta chain) was captured by sequencing in a study of human T cells and chemical hapten exposure. Study context: Patch tests put 0.01% DPC on the upper back, and the results were checked at 6 days.

V lost 4 bases to trimming and J lost 8 bases, with 15 bases between them. The CDR3 has 13 residues. Germline-derived CDR1 and CDR2 are SGHNT and YYREEE (reference sequence). Noted time point: patch test 1, 2 weeks after DPC sensitization. Treatment of the sample: therapeutic diphenylcyclopropenone sensitization with weekly scalp DPC. Each CDR3 protein gets one entry after TCRdb re-called the RACE reads with MiXCR. The table has roughly 100,000 distinct CDR3 sequences, approximately 10% seen once. This receptor was taken from a woman in her thirties or forties with alopecia areata. Some clones in this sample may be carry-over from other donors' samples. The sequenced sample was whole blood, obtained in connection with sensitization to the hapten diphenylcyclopropenone (DPC). The chain carries TRBV5-4 and TRBJ1-2; D possibly corresponds to TRBD1 (5 bases). The CDR3 coding sequence is TGTGCCAGCAGCCGGGACCCTGAGAGGGGCTACACCTTC. Translating it yields CASSRDPERGYTF.